Listed here are 5 T cell receptor beta chains from one sample, sequenced in a study of blood T cells in healthy people across ages. It was with a sample-barcoded 5' primer and a J-beta primer mix that a second PCR of about 6 to 12 cycles was run. TCRdb itself ran the 5' RACE reads through MiXCR, one entry per CDR3 protein. Of fewer than 950,000 distinct CDR3 sequences detected, about 55% appear once; the ten largest clones hold about 38%. Sequencing used blood. Receptors were obtained from an elderly man in good health.

The rearrangement joins TRBV7-9 to TRBJ1-6; tentative D call: TRBD1 (6 bases). Germline CDR1 reads SEHNR; CDR2 reads FQNEAQ (reference sequence). Trimming took off 4 bases at V and 9 bases at J, with 16 bases between the two ends. This CDR3 region has 15 residues. The CDR3, as DNA: TGTGCCAGCAGCTCAGGGGACACAGAAAGTTCACCCCTCCACTTT. It codes for CASSSGDTESSPLHF. The entire variable domain, with the rest obtained from reference TRBV7-9 and TRBJ1-6, is as follows: DTGVSQNPRHKITKRGQNVTFRCDPISEHNRLYWYRQTLGQGPEFLTYFQNEAQLEKSRLLSDRFSAERPKGSFSTLEIQRTEQGDSAMYLCASSSGDTESSPLHFGNGTRLTVT.

This clonotype occurred a few times. A much larger clonotype is one base distant, so this may be a read error. The CDR3 region has the DNA TGTGCCAGCGGGCCGTTCCTCTACAATGAGCAGTACTTC. Protein product: CASGPFLYNEQYF. The chain is built from TRBV6-2 or TRBV6-3 and TRBJ2-7; the D is unclear. Trimming removed 8 bases from V and 7 bases from J, with 18 bases in between. Germline values: CDR1 MNHEY, CDR2 SVGEGT. CDR3 length: 13 amino acids.

V usage is TRBV7-6 and J usage is TRBJ2-7, with D uncertain. The CDR3 consists of 13 residues. CDR1 is SGHVS, CDR2 FNYEAQ, per germline. Trimming removed 1 base from V and 3 bases from J, with 7 bases in between. The CDR3 DNA reads TGTGCCAGCAGCTTAGAAGGGCTCTACGAGCAGTACTTC. This codes for CASSLEGLYEQYF. Full variable domain (outside the CDR3, taken from reference TRBV7-6 and TRBJ2-7): GAGVSQSPRYKVTKRGQDVALRCDPISGHVSLYWYRQALGQGPEFLTYFNYEAQQDKSGLPNDRFSAERPEGSISTLTIQRTEQRDSAMYRCASSLEGLYEQYFGPGTRLTVT.

The V call is TRBV20-1, the J call TRBJ1-4; D is ambiguous. CDR3 size: 13 residues. Trimming pared 3 bases from V and 4 bases from J, leaving 9 bases between. The germline gives CDR1 DFQATT, CDR2 SNEGSKA (reference sequence). CDR3: CSASAGGNEKLFF. CDR3 bases: TGCAGTGCTAGTGCCGGTGGTAATGAAAAACTGTTTTTT.

The chain combines TRBV6-5 with TRBJ1-2; D is undetermined. Germline assignment: CDR1 MNHEY and CDR2 SVGAGI. The CDR3 totals 14 residues. Trimming pared 5 bases from V and 0 bases from J, leaving 10 bases between. The CDR3 reads CASSKEAANYGYTF. The CDR3 nucleotides are TGTGCCAGCAGTAAGGAAGCCGCTAACTATGGCTACACCTTC.